The source of this T cell receptor (beta chain) is a study of technical replicates of blood from a handful of donors. In germline, CDR1 is MNHEY, CDR2 SMNVEV (reference sequence). The CDR3 has 16 amino acids. The junction had 9 bases not matched to a gene; V was cut back by 2 bases and J by 6 bases. This clone was seen only once. Only in-frame clones appear in the TCRdb table, and some are missing; sequencing was by immunoSEQ multiplex PCR. The sample has about 59,000 clones, 93% seen once. Input material: PBMCs. The source of this sequence is a human donor in good health. Some clones in this sample may be carry-over from other donors' samples. This chain joins TRBV27 and TRBJ1-1; TRBD1 matches at 10 bases. CDR3 in amino acids: CASSLGDRGRGAEAFF. DNA for the CDR3: TGTGCCAGCAGTTTAGGGGACAGGGGTAGAGGCGCTGAAGCTTTCTTT.